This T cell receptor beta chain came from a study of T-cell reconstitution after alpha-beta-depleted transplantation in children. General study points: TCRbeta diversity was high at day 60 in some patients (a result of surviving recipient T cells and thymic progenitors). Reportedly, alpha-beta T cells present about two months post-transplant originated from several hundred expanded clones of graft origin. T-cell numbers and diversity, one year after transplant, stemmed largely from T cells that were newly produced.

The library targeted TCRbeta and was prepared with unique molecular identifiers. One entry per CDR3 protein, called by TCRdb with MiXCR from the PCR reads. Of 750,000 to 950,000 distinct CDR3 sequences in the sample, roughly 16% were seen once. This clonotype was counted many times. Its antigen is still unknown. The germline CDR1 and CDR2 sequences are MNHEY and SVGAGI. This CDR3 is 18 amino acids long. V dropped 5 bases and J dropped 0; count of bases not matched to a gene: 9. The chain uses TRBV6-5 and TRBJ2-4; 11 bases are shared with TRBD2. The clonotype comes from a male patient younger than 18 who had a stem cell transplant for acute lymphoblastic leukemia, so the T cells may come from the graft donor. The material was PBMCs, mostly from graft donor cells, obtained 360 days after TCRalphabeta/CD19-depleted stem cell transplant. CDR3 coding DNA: TGTGCCAGCAGTCCAATGCGACTAGCGGGGCTAGCCAAAAACATTCAGTACTTC. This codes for CASSPMRLAGLAKNIQYF.